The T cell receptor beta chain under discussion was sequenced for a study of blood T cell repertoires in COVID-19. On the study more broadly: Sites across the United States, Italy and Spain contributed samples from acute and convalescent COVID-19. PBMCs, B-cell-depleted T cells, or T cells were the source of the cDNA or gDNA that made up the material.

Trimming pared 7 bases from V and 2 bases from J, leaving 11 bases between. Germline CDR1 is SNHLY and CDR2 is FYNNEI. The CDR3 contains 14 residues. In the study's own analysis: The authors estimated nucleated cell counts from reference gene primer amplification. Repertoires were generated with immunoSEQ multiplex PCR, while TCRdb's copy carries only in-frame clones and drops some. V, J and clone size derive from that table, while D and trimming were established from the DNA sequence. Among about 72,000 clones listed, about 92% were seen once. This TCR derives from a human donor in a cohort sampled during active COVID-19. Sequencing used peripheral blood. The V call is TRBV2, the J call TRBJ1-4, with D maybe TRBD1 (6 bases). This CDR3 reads CASIPDRTNEKLFF. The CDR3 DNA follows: TGTGCCAGCATTCCAGACAGGACTAATGAAAAACTGTTTTTT.